Listed below are T cell receptor beta chains from one sample, sequenced in a study of a mutant IDH1 vaccine in newly diagnosed glioma. This table comes from immunoSEQ multiplex PCR, and its TCRdb copy is limited to in-frame clones, with some not included. This sample has some 36,000 clones, with 80% to 90% found just once. The antigens of these receptors remain unknown. Sequenced material: PBMCs, taken from a glioma patient whose treatment included an IDH1 peptide vaccine. The receptors come from a man aged 45-65 years with glioma. Each CDR3 is given with its conserved first and last residue. The order of the fields is J gene, V gene, CDR3 protein.

>TRBJ2-3|TRBV11-3
CASSSGLAGNTDTQYF
>TRBJ1-1|TRBV5-5
CASIQLPGQGATEAFF
>TRBJ1-1|TRBV4-1
CASRRTGRSEAFF
>TRBJ2-2|TRBV5-1
CASSLTKTELFF
>TRBJ1-2|TRBV2
CASSTRTGELHGYTF
>TRBJ2-7|TRBV19
CARGDRGTDEQYF
>TRBJ2-5|TRBV10-3
CAISTGESYETQYF
>TRBJ2-7|TRBV19
CASSMSGFEQYF
>TRBJ2-2|TRBV19
CASSHGLAVAGELFF
>TRBJ1-5|TRBV19
CASSIRGDSNQPQHF
>TRBJ2-3|TRBV9
CASAPGGSTDTQYF
>TRBJ2-5|TRBV5-6
CASSLRAEETQYF
>TRBJ2-1|TRBV5-1
CASSLGGVIYNEQFF
>TRBJ2-5|TRBV2
CASSRTSGRGETQYF
>TRBJ2-3|TRBV5-4
CASSFRDSAPDTQYF
>TRBJ2-1|TRBV5-4
CASTILEDGNNEQFF
>TRBJ1-6|TRBV6-5
CASSYGGNLANSPLHF
>TRBJ1-5|TRBV6-5
CASRPDSHQPQHF
>TRBJ2-5|TRBV5-6
CASSLIRDPNRETQYF
>TRBJ1-2|TRBV6-1
CASNPPVGGLGYTF
>TRBJ1-5|TRBV2
CASSEEGGNQPQHF
>TRBJ1-5|TRBV19
CASARLNQPQHF
>TRBJ2-7|TRBV5-6
CASSFQGSYEQYF
>TRBJ2-7|TRBV9
CASSVGTSLYEQYF
>TRBJ2-1|TRBV7-6
CASSSARGLARYNEQFF
>TRBJ2-7|TRBV7-2
CASSLQGNLYEQYF
>TRBJ2-3|TRBV19
CASSDGTTHTDTQYF
>TRBJ2-1|TRBV18
CASSPPGQGVDEQFF
>TRBJ1-2|TRBV5-4
CASSLQGGGGYTF
>TRBJ1-2|TRBV29-1
CSANRANYGYTF
>TRBJ2-5|TRBV19
CASSPPGAPETQYF
>TRBJ2-2|TRBV5-4
CASSFDRGRTGELFF
>TRBJ1-2|TRBV18
CASSPDRDHGYTF
>TRBJ1-4|TRBV2
CATRQRSTNEKLFF
>TRBJ2-3|TRBV29-1
CSSRGVSTDTQYF
>TRBJ2-4|TRBV10-3
CAISEGLVSKNIQYF
>TRBJ1-1|TRBV19
CASSIGRGTEAFF
>TRBJ1-3|TRBV5-4
CASSTPALDAIYF
>TRBJ2-2|TRBV2
CASIPRGQGRTGELFF
>TRBJ2-3|TRBV4-3
CASSQEASPGDTQYF
>TRBJ2-1|TRBV7-9
CASRPWDSYNEQFF
>TRBJ1-1|TRBV18
CASSPPNSYTEAFF
>TRBJ1-5|TRBV19
CASSINSFNQPQHF
>TRBJ2-3|TRBV30
CAWTTGSSGGDTQYF
>TRBJ1-2|TRBV7-8
CASSLVPGEHGYTF
>TRBJ1-2|TRBV6-6
CASTFGPGPGYTF
>TRBJ1-1|TRBV7-2
CASSPEGQKAFF
>TRBJ2-7|TRBV11-3
CASSTSNWDEQYF
>TRBJ1-5|TRBV10-1
CASSLHDRGKRIANQPQHF
>TRBJ2-3|TRBV5-6
CASSIYSGRVTDTQYF
>TRBJ2-2|TRBV5-1
CASSLGAGVTGELFF
>TRBJ1-2|TRBV28
CASSPPGLVRGSVGYTF